This T cell receptor beta chain was sequenced during a study of T cell repertoires in aging, cancer and after chemotherapy. Study-wide points: Immunological memory after chemotherapy cannot be judged from the repertoire data.

TCR beta rearrangements were amplified from peripheral blood genomic DNA. The CDR3 runs 15 residues. The germline gives CDR1 MNHEY, CDR2 SVGEGT. With 6 bases clipped from V and 7 bases from J, the junction kept 11 bases outside the gene matches. Rearranged V-D-J TRB sequences were amplified with a mixed TRB-A/B primer pool. TCRdb called the multiplex PCR reads again in MiXCR, with one record for every CDR3 protein. This table has 1,500 or so distinct CDR3 sequences, 50% to 65% appearing once. This clonotype has more than one count but fewer than ten. The antigen is undetermined. This chain connects TRBV6-2 or TRBV6-3 to TRBJ2-7, with 11 bases fitting TRBD2. The receptor's source is a human donor with a blood cancer. The material sequenced was blood. CDR3 protein: CASRPLAGANNEQYF. CDR3 in DNA: TGTGCCAGCAGACCACTAGCGGGGGCCAACAATGAGCAGTACTTC.